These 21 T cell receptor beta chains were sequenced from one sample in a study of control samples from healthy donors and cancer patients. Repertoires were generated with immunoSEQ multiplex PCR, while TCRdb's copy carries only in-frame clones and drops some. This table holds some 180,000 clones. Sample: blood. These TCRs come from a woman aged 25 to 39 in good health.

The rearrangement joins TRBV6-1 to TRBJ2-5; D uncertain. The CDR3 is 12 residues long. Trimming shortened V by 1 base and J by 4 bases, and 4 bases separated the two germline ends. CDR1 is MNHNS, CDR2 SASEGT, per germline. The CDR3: CASSEGRETQYF. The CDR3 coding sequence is TGTGCCAGCAGTGAAGGGCGAGAGACCCAGTACTTC.

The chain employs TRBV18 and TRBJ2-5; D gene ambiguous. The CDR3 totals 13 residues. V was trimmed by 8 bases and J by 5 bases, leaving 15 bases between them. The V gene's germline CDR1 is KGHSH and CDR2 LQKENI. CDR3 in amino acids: CASEDQQRETQYF. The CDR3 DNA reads TGTGCCAGCGAGGACCAACAAAGGGAGACCCAGTACTTC.

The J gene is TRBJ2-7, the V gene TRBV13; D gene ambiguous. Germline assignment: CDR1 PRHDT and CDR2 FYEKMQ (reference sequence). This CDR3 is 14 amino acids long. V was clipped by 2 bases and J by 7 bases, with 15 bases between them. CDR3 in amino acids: CASSLRQLLEEQYF. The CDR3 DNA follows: TGTGCCAGCAGCTTAAGACAACTCCTCGAAGAGCAGTACTTC.

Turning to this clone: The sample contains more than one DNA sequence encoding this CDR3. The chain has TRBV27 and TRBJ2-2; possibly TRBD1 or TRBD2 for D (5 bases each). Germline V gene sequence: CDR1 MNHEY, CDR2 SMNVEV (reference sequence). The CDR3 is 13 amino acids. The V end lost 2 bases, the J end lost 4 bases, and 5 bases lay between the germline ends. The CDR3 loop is CASSLGGTGELFF. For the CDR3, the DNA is TGTGCCAGCAGTTTAGGGGGCACCGGGGAGCTGTTTTTT.

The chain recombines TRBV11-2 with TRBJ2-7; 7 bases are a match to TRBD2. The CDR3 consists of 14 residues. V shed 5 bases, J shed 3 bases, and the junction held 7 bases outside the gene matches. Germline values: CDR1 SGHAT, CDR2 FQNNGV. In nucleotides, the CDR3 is TGTGCCAGCAGCCACCCACGGGAGGACTACGAGCAGTACTTC. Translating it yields CASSHPREDYEQYF.

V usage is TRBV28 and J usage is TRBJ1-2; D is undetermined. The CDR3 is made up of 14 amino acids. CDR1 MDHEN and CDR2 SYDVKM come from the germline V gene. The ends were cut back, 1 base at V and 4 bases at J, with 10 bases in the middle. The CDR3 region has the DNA TGTGCCAGCAGTTTATTGGGCAGCTTCTATGGCTACACCTTC. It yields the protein CASSLLGSFYGYTF.

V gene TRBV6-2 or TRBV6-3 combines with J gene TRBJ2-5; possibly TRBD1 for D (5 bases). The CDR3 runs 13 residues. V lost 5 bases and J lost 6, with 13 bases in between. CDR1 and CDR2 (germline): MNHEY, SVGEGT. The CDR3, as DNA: TGTGCCAGCAGTCAGGACATAAGGCAGACCCAGTACTTC. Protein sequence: CASSQDIRQTQYF.

The CDR3 DNA reads TGTGCCAGCTCACCCGAGTTCGATACGCAGTATTTT. Translating gives CASSPEFDTQYF. The rearrangement links TRBV18 to TRBJ2-3; D gene uncertain. The CDR3 spans 12 residues. V was trimmed by 3 bases and J by 6 bases, leaving 7 bases between them. The germline V gene encodes CDR1 KGHSH and CDR2 LQKENI.

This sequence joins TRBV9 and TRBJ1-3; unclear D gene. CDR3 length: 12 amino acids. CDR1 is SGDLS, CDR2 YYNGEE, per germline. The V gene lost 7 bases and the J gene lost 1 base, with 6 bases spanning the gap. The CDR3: CASGRSGNTIYF. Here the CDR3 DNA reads TGTGCCAGCGGGAGGTCTGGAAACACCATATATTTT.

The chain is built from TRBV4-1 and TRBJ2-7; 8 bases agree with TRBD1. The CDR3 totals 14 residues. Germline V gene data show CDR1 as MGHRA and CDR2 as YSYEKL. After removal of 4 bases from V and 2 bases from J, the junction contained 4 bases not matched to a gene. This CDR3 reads CASSPAGGTYEQYF. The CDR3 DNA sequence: TGCGCCAGCAGCCCGGCAGGGGGCACCTACGAGCAGTACTTC.

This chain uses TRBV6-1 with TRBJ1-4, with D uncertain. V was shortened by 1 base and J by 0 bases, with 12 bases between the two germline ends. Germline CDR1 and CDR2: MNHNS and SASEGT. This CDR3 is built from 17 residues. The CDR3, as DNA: TGTGCCAGCAGTGAAGTTGTGGGAATTGCAACTAATGAAAAACTGTTTTTT. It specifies CASSEVVGIATNEKLFF.

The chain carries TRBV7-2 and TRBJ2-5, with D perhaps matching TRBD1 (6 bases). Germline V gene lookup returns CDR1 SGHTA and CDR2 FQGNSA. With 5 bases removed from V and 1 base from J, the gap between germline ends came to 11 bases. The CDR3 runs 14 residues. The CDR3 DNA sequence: TGTGCCAGCAGCAGCAACAGGGCCCAAGAGACCCAGTACTTC. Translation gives CASSSNRAQETQYF.

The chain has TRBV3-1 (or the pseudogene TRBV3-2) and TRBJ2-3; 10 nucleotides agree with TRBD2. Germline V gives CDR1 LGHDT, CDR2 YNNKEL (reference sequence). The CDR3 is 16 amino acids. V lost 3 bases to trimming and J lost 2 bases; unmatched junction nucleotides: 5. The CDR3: CASSHWTSGLTDTQYF. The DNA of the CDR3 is TGTGCCAGCAGCCACTGGACTAGCGGACTCACAGATACGCAGTATTTT.

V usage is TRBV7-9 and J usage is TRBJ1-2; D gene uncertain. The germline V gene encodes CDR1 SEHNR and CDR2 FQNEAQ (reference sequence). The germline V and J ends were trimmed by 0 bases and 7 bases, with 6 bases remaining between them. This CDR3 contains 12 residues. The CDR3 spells CASSLAPIGYTF. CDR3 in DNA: TGTGCCAGCAGCTTAGCCCCTATTGGCTACACCTTC.

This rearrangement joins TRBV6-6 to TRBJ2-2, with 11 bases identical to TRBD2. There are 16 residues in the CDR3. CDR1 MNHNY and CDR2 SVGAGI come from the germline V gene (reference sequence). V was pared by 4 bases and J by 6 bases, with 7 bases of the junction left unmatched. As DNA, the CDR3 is TGTGCCAGCAGTTCGATAGCGGGGGGGCCGCCCGGGGAGCTGTTTTTT. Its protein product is CASSSIAGGPPGELFF.

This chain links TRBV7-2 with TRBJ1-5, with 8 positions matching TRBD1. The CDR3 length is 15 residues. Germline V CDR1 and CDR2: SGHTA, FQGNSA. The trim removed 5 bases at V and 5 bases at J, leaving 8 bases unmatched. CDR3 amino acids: CASSLGLTGDQPQHF. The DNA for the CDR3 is TGTGCCAGCAGCCTTGGGTTGACAGGGGATCAGCCCCAGCATTTT.

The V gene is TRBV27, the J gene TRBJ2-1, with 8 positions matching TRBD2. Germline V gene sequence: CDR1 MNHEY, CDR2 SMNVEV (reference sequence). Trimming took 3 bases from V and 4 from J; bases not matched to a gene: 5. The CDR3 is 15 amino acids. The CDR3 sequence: CASSFGGGTYNEQFF. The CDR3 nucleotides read TGTGCCAGCAGTTTCGGGGGGGGGACATACAATGAGCAGTTCTTC.

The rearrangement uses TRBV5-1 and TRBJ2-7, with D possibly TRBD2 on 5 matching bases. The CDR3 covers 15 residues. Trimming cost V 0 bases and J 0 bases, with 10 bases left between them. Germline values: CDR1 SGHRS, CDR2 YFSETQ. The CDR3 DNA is TGCGCCAGCAGCTTGGCCGCGGAGGTCTCCTACGAGCAGTACTTC. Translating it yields CASSLAAEVSYEQYF.

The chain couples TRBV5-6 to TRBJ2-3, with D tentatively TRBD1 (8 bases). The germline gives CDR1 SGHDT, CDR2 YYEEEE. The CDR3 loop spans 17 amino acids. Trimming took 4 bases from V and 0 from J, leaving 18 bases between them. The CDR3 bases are TGTGCCAGCAGCACAGGGGGGGGCAGCGTTAGCACAGATACGCAGTATTTT. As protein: CASSTGGGSVSTDTQYF.

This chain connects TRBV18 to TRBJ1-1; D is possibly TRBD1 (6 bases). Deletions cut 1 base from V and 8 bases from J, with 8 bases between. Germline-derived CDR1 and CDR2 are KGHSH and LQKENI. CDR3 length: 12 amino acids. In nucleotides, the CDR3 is TGTGCCAGCTCACCACAAGACAGGGAAGCTTTCTTT. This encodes CASSPQDREAFF.

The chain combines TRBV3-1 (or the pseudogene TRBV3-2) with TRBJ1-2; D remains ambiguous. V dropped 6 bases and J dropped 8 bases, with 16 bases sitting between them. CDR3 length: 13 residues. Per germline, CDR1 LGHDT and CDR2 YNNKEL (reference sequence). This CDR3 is CASRRSRAWGYTF. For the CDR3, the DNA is TGTGCCAGCAGGAGGAGTAGAGCTTGGGGCTACACCTTC.